The 12 T cell receptor beta chains below were found in one sample sequenced in a study of blood T cell repertoires in COVID-19. The repertoire was sequenced with immunoSEQ multiplex PCR; TCRdb's copy has only in-frame clones and lacks some. Of about 310,000 clones listed, about 90% are singletons. Sequenced: peripheral blood. All receptors derive from a woman aged 35 to 49 with COVID-19, enrolled during active disease.

The V call is TRBV27, the J call TRBJ1-1, with D tentatively TRBD1 (6 bases). Between the trimmed V and J ends, which lost 4 bases and 1 base, there was a span of 10 bases. The germline CDR1 and CDR2 sequences are MNHEY and SMNVEV (reference sequence). This CDR3 contains 14 residues. The CDR3 DNA sequence: TGTGCCAGCAGTTCCCCGGGACAGAACACTGAAGCTTTCTTT. Translation: CASSSPGQNTEAFF.

The rearrangement joins TRBV4-1 to TRBJ2-2; D remains ambiguous. With 1 base removed from V and 5 bases from J, the gap between germline ends came to 14 bases. This CDR3 spans 16 amino acids. In germline, CDR1 is MGHRA, CDR2 YSYEKL. CDR3 sequence (DNA): TGCGCCAGCAGCCAAGTTGGCGCAGCGCAGACCGGGGAGCTGTTTTTT. Its protein is CASSQVGAAQTGELFF.

The chain employs TRBV9 and TRBJ2-2; tentatively, D is TRBD1 (6 bases). Germline V gene lookup returns CDR1 SGDLS and CDR2 YYNGEE. Trimming shortened V by 5 bases and J by 4 bases, and 15 bases separated the two germline ends. The CDR3 has 15 amino acids. CDR3 in DNA: TGTGCCAGCAGTATGCGCAGGGGCGGCACCGGGGAGCTGTTTTTT. Protein product: CASSMRRGGTGELFF. Based on the CDR3 plus reference TRBV9 and TRBJ2-2, the full variable domain is DSGVTQTPKHLITATGQRVTLRCSPRSGDLSVYWYQQSLDQGLQFLIQYYNGEERAKGNILERFSAQQFPDLHSELNLSSLELGDSALYFCASSMRRGGTGELFFGEGSRLTVL.

This rearrangement joins TRBV29-1 to TRBJ2-2; TRBD2 aligns across 13 bases. The CDR3 runs 16 residues. Germline lookup yields CDR1 SQVTM and CDR2 ANQGSEA. The junction had 4 bases not matched to a gene; V was cut back by 6 bases and J by 0 bases. CDR3 loop: CSVRTSGSANTGELFF. The CDR3 nucleotides read TGCAGCGTAAGGACTAGCGGGAGCGCGAACACCGGGGAGCTGTTTTTT.

The chain links TRBV3-1 (or the pseudogene TRBV3-2) to TRBJ2-1; TRBD2 matches 12 bases. The CDR3 sequence is 13 residues long. From germline, CDR1 is LGHDT and CDR2 YNNKEL (reference sequence). J was trimmed by 12 bases and V by 6 bases; bases with no gene match: 6. The CDR3 reads CASRTGTSGPQFF. CDR3 sequence (DNA): TGTGCCAGCAGGACCGGGACTAGCGGGCCGCAGTTCTTC.

This clone was detected once. The chain has TRBV7-8 and TRBJ1-6; D is uncertain. The germline V gene encodes CDR1 SGHVS and CDR2 FQNEAQ. The CDR3 length is 15 residues. V lost 3 bases and J 5 bases, leaving 11 bases between the germline ends. The CDR3 nucleotides are TGTGCCAGCAGCTTTTCCAGGCCAGATAATTCACCCCTCCACTTT. The encoded protein is CASSFSRPDNSPLHF.

The V and J genes are TRBV30 and TRBJ2-2; the match to TRBD2 covers 11 bases. The V segment lost 4 bases and the J segment 7 bases; nucleotides outside the gene matches: 14. The CDR3 length is 17 residues. Germline V gene sequence: CDR1 GTSNPN, CDR2 SVGIG (reference sequence). CDR3 amino acids: CAWNGRVSGRAVGELFF. Written as DNA, the CDR3 is TGTGCCTGGAATGGTCGTGTTAGCGGGAGGGCCGTCGGGGAGCTGTTTTTT.

The chain employs TRBV5-4 and TRBJ1-1, with D unresolved. This CDR3 has 15 residues. Germline CDR1 reads SGHNT; CDR2 reads YYREEE (reference sequence). The germline V and J ends were trimmed by 1 base and 3 bases, with 13 bases remaining between them. The CDR3 protein is CASSLSPGEHTEAFF. The CDR3 DNA sequence: TGTGCCAGCAGCTTGTCCCCCGGGGAGCACACTGAAGCTTTCTTT.

The chain carries TRBV9 and TRBJ2-2; 12 nucleotides agree with TRBD1. CDR1 is SGDLS and CDR2 is YYNGEE in the germline V gene. The V and J ends lost 3 bases and 4 bases, in that order; junction bases with no gene match: 10. The CDR3 covers 18 residues. The CDR3 coding sequence is TGTGCCAGCAGCGATTCCGGGACAGGGGGCTCGGGCACCGGGGAGCTGTTTTTT. It is translated as CASSDSGTGGSGTGELFF.

This clone appeared a few times. The CDR3 nucleotides are TGTGCCAGCAGCTTGGTACCGGTCAGGGGGGCCAACGTCCTGACTTTC. Translated, it gives CASSLVPVRGANVLTF. The V and J genes are TRBV5-6 and TRBJ2-6, with no clear D. In germline, CDR1 is SGHDT, CDR2 YYEEEE. The V end was cut by 0 bases, the J end by 4 bases, with 11 bases between. The CDR3 spans 16 residues.

The genes are TRBV27 and TRBJ1-1; tentatively, D is TRBD1 (5 bases). V shed 2 bases and J shed 11 bases, with 15 bases lying between them. Germline V gene sequence: CDR1 MNHEY, CDR2 SMNVEV (reference sequence). CDR3 length: 13 amino acids. CDR3 residues: CASSLNAEGRAFF. CDR3 DNA sequence: TGTGCCAGCAGTTTAAACGCCGAGGGGAGGGCTTTCTTT.

This clone was found once. The CDR3 is CASSDRRVVHGYTF. The CDR3 DNA sequence: TGTGCCAGCAGTGATCGGCGGGTGGTGCATGGCTACACCTTC. V usage is TRBV25-1 and J usage is TRBJ1-2; D not resolved. Germline CDR1 MGHDK, CDR2 SYGVNS. V shed 3 bases and J shed 6 bases, with 14 bases lying between them. The CDR3 has 14 residues.